A single sample is the source of the 19 T cell receptor beta chains below, sequenced in a study of vaccination and CD4 T cells after COVID-19. Stated treatment: 10-day PBMC culture with coronavirus spike peptide pools or control peptides (ViraFEST assay). These receptors have no identified antigens. With the Oncomine TCR Beta short-read assay, DNA from cultured CD4+ T cells was sequenced. TCRdb itself ran the PCR reads through MiXCR, one entry per CDR3 protein. The sample consists of approximately 10,000 distinct CDR3 sequences, less than 80% of them appearing once. The sequencing input was CD4+ T cells from blood, cultured in vitro. Every receptor here comes from a human donor who had recovered from COVID-19.

The chain uses TRBV7-2 and TRBJ1-1; the D gene is possibly TRBD1 (5 bases). Germline values: CDR1 SGHTA, CDR2 FQGNSA. This CDR3 is built from 15 residues. V was clipped by 2 bases and J by 2 bases, with 12 bases between them. CDR3: CASSLLGGGNTEAFF. For the CDR3, the DNA is TGTGCCAGCAGCTTATTGGGGGGAGGTAACACTGAAGCTTTCTTT.

This clonotype turned up a few times. The V gene is TRBV6-5, the J gene TRBJ2-7; D call uncertain. CDR3 length: 14 amino acids. Germline CDR1 reads MNHEY; CDR2 reads SVGAGI. The V gene lost 4 bases and the J gene lost 1 base, with 11 bases spanning the gap. The CDR3 coding sequence is TGTGCCAGCAGTTCTAGGTCTGGATCCTACGAGCAGTACTTC. Protein product: CASSSRSGSYEQYF.

This sequence joins TRBV11-2 and TRBJ1-5; tentatively, D is TRBD1 (5 bases). V dropped 1 base and J dropped 3 bases, with 10 bases sitting between them. The CDR3 runs 15 residues. Germline loops: CDR1 SGHAT, CDR2 FQNNGV. The CDR3 loop reads CASSLVSGPNQPQHF. The CDR3 bases are TGTGCCAGCAGCTTAGTATCGGGGCCCAATCAGCCCCAGCATTTT.

This sequence joins TRBV7-2 and TRBJ2-1; 14 nucleotides line up with TRBD2. CDR3 length: 14 residues. CDR1 is SGHTA, CDR2 FQGNSA, per germline. With 5 bases clipped from V and 10 bases from J, the junction kept 4 bases outside the gene matches. The DNA of the CDR3 is TGTGCCAGCAGCCCGGGACTAGCGGGAGAGGAGCAGTTCTTC. It is translated as CASSPGLAGEEQFF.

This clonotype is classed as large. The chain is built from TRBV12-3 or TRBV12-4 and TRBJ2-7, with 7 bases matching TRBD2. The CDR3 length is 15 residues. After removal of 1 base from V and 1 base from J, the junction contained 4 bases not matched to a gene. CDR3 loop: CASSLGRGRSYEQYF. The CDR3 bases are TGTGCCAGCAGTTTAGGGCGGGGGAGATCCTACGAGCAGTACTTC.

The rearrangement joins TRBV5-1 to TRBJ2-5, with D perhaps matching TRBD2 (6 bases). V gave up 4 bases and J gave up 12 bases, with 13 bases separating them. The CDR3 consists of 11 residues. The V gene's germline CDR1 is SGHRS and CDR2 YFSETQ. DNA for the CDR3: TGCGCCAGCAGCGCGGGACTCAGCGAGTACTTC. This translates into CASSAGLSEYF.

This clonotype was seen a handful of times. The chain couples TRBV20-1 to TRBJ2-1; a possible D gene is TRBD2 (5 bases). Germline values: CDR1 DFQATT, CDR2 SNEGSKA (reference sequence). V lost 6 bases and J lost 4, with 16 bases in between. The CDR3 contains 14 residues. The CDR3 spells CSAPKDGGYNEQFF. Here the CDR3 DNA reads TGCAGTGCCCCAAAGGACGGCGGGTACAATGAGCAGTTCTTC.

The V call is TRBV7-9, the J call TRBJ1-1; D remains unclear. Trimming shortened V by 3 bases and J by 5 bases, and 10 bases separated the two germline ends. The CDR3 length is 13 residues. Looked up from germline, CDR1 is SEHNR and CDR2 is FQNEAQ (reference sequence). The CDR3 sequence is CASSFRDKTEAFF. DNA of the CDR3: TGTGCCAGCAGCTTTCGAGACAAGACTGAAGCTTTCTTT.

The chain carries TRBV7-9 and TRBJ2-1; a weak D match, TRBD2 (5 bases). This CDR3 comprises 13 residues. Trimming removed 3 bases at V and 6 bases at J, with 9 bases between. The germline CDR1 and CDR2 sequences are SEHNR and FQNEAQ (reference sequence). The CDR3 here is CASSFRESNEQFF. DNA of the CDR3: TGTGCCAGCAGCTTTCGGGAAAGCAATGAGCAGTTCTTC. The variable domain in full, with the rest retrieved from reference TRBV7-9 and TRBJ2-1, is DTGVSQNPRHKITKRGQNVTFRCDPISEHNRLYWYRQTLGQGPEFLTYFQNEAQLEKSRLLSDRFSAERPKGSFSTLEIQRTEQGDSAMYLCASSFRESNEQFFGPGTRLTVL.

The chain couples TRBV20-1 to TRBJ2-5, with 7 positions matching TRBD2. In germline, CDR1 is DFQATT, CDR2 SNEGSKA (reference sequence). This CDR3 is 14 amino acids long. With 4 bases clipped from V and 5 bases from J, the junction kept 10 bases outside the gene matches. The CDR3 DNA reads TGCAGTGCTATTCCTCGGACTAGTCGGGAGACCCAGTACTTC. Protein sequence: CSAIPRTSRETQYF.

This clonotype was detected once. The chain carries TRBV6-1 and TRBJ1-3, with no clear D. V dropped 5 bases and J dropped 0 bases, with 14 bases sitting between them. The germline V gene encodes CDR1 MNHNS and CDR2 SASEGT. There are 16 residues in the CDR3. CDR3 sequence: CASSRLDANSGNTIYF. CDR3 DNA sequence: TGTGCCAGCAGTAGACTCGACGCTAACTCTGGAAACACCATATATTTT.

As regards this clonotype: The CDR3 ends on some other residue instead of the conserved phenylalanine or tryptophan, so this is likely a read error. This chain connects TRBV20-1 to TRBJ1-2, with D unresolved. The CDR3 runs to 16 residues. CDR1 is DFQATT and CDR2 is SNEGSKA in the germline V gene (reference sequence). V was cut by 3 bases and J by 6 bases, with 23 bases left in between. The DNA for the CDR3 is TGCAGTGCTAGCCGAAGCCTAGGAGGAGGCCCTCATGGCTACACCCTC. Encoded protein: CSASRSLGGGPHGYTL.

The CDR3 sequence: CSVEGLAGETFTSTDTQYF. CDR3 DNA: TGCAGCGTTGAAGGGCTAGCGGGGGAGACTTTCACTAGCACAGATACGCAGTATTTT. The chain has TRBV29-1 and TRBJ2-3, with 10 bases fitting TRBD2. The CDR3 has 19 amino acids. The V gene end was trimmed by 1 base and the J gene end by 0 bases; junction bases not matched to a gene: 13. Germline V gene data show CDR1 as SQVTM and CDR2 as ANQGSEA.

The sample holds one count of this clonotype. The V gene is TRBV10-3, the J gene TRBJ2-5; maybe TRBD2 (6 bases). The V end was cut by 4 bases, the J end by 3 bases, with 15 bases between. CDR3 length: 15 amino acids. Germline V gene data show CDR1 as ENHRY and CDR2 as SYGVKD. The CDR3 nucleotides are TGTGCCATCAGTGCGGAGGGGTTGGGTAAAGAGACCCAGTACTTC. This gives the protein CAISAEGLGKETQYF.

V and J are TRBV20-1 and TRBJ1-3; TRBD1 matches 7 bases. Germline trimming cut 3 bases from V and 1 base from J; bases unmatched to any gene: 6. Germline assignment: CDR1 DFQATT and CDR2 SNEGSKA (reference sequence). This CDR3 is built from 15 residues. This chain's CDR3 is CSASRDRNSGNTIYF. The CDR3 DNA sequence: TGCAGTGCTAGTCGGGACAGAAATTCTGGAAACACCATATATTTT.

The rearrangement joins TRBV5-8 to TRBJ2-5; 9 positions agree with TRBD1. The CDR3 runs to 14 residues. Unmatched junction bases numbered 8, after V lost 5 bases and J lost 6 bases. Per the germline V gene, CDR1 is SGHTS and CDR2 is YDEGEE. In DNA form, the CDR3 reads TGTGCCAGCAGTTTCGACAGGGGGGAGCAGACCCAGTACTTC. The encoded protein is CASSFDRGEQTQYF. Combining the CDR3 with reference TRBV5-8 and TRBJ2-5 gives the whole variable domain EAGVTQSPTHLIKTRGQQATLRCSPISGHTSVYWYQQALGLGLQFLLWYDEGEERNRGNFPPRFSGRQFPNYSSELNVNALELEDSALYLCASSFDRGEQTQYFGPGTRLLVL.

This chain links TRBV7-2 with TRBJ1-6, with D maybe TRBD1 (6 bases). The CDR3 extends over 15 amino acids. Trimming removed 5 bases from V and 9 bases from J, with 17 bases in between. Per germline, CDR1 SGHTA and CDR2 FQGNSA. CDR3 nucleotide sequence: TGTGCCAGCAGCGGACATGGGGGGCTGAGTTCACCCCTCCACTTT. Protein sequence: CASSGHGGLSSPLHF.

The chain is built from TRBV28 and TRBJ1-6; tentatively, D is TRBD1 (5 bases). Trimming left V 2 bases short and J 6 bases short, with 8 bases between. The CDR3 loop spans 14 amino acids. Germline V lookup: CDR1 MDHEN, CDR2 SYDVKM. CDR3 sequence reads: CASSLGGFNSPLHF. The CDR3 DNA is TGTGCCAGCAGTTTAGGGGGGTTTAATTCACCCCTCCACTTT.

V and J are TRBV10-3 and TRBJ2-3; D is ambiguous. CDR1 and CDR2 (germline): ENHRY, SYGVKD. This CDR3 has 12 residues. The V end lost 6 bases, the J end lost 2 bases, and 6 bases lay between the germline ends. CDR3 bases: TGTGCCATCAGCTCCTCCACAGATACGCAGTATTTT. This codes for CAISSSTDTQYF.